Following are 9 T cell receptor beta chains from one sample sequenced in a study of blood T cells in healthy people across ages. PCR was performed a second time for 7 to 11 cycles using a sample-barcoded 5' primer and a J-beta primer mix. TCRdb used MiXCR to reprocess the 5' RACE reads, holding one entry per CDR3 protein. The profile covers 910,000 or so distinct CDR3 sequences, with roughly 51% appearing a single time and about a fifth taken by the ten largest. The source material was blood. The source of these receptors is a woman aged 60-75 years in good health.

This clonotype showed up just a few times. V and J are TRBV5-1 and TRBJ1-5; D gene uncertain. The germline V gene encodes CDR1 SGHRS and CDR2 YFSETQ. Trimming pared 2 bases from V and 6 bases from J, leaving 9 bases between. The CDR3 has 13 residues. The CDR3 region is CASSFSGAQPQHF. In DNA, the CDR3 is TGCGCCAGCAGCTTTTCGGGTGCTCAGCCCCAGCATTTT.

The V and J genes are TRBV6-2 or TRBV6-3 and TRBJ1-2; no definite D call. V was cut by 4 bases and J by 7 bases, with 10 bases left in between. There are 12 residues in the CDR3. Germline CDR1 is MNHEY and CDR2 is SVGEGT. CDR3 sequence (DNA): TGTGCCAGCAGTTCTAAGGGTAGTGGCTACACCTTC. Translated: CASSSKGSGYTF.

CDR3 coding DNA: TGCGCCAGCAGCCAAGAATGGCAACAGGGCGAGCAGTACTTC. Translation: CASSQEWQQGEQYF. The V and J genes are TRBV4-1 and TRBJ2-7, with a tentative D call TRBD1 (6 bases). In germline, CDR1 is MGHRA, CDR2 YSYEKL. V lost 0 bases to trimming and J lost 6 bases, with 12 bases between them. CDR3 length: 14 amino acids.

The chain combines TRBV29-1 with TRBJ2-7; 10 bases map to TRBD2. Trimming cost V 5 bases and J 7 bases; bases outside gene matches: 8. The CDR3 is 13 amino acids. CDR1 is SQVTM, CDR2 ANQGSEA, per germline. DNA of the CDR3: TGCAGCGTTTCAGCGGGAGGGCCCCTAGAGCAGTACTTC. Translation gives CSVSAGGPLEQYF.

In this sample, this clonotype turned up a few times. This chain links TRBV28 with TRBJ2-7, with D tentatively TRBD2 (6 bases). The CDR3 runs to 14 residues. The V end lost 7 bases, the J end lost 2 bases, and 15 bases lay between the germline ends. Per the germline V gene, CDR1 is MDHEN and CDR2 is SYDVKM. CDR3 DNA sequence: TGTGCCAGCACGATTGGGACTCGGCCCTACGAGCAGTACTTC. It encodes CASTIGTRPYEQYF. The full variable domain, its missing parts supplied by reference TRBV28 and TRBJ2-7, is DVKVTQSSRYLVKRTGEKVFLECVQDMDHENMFWYRQDPGLGLRLIYFSYDVKMKEKGDIPEGYSVSREKKERFSLILESASTNQTSMYLCASTIGTRPYEQYFGPGTRLTVT.

V gene TRBV12-3 or TRBV12-4 combines with J gene TRBJ2-6; 7 bases map to TRBD1. The CDR3 covers 17 residues. The V segment lost 5 bases and the J segment 2 bases; nucleotides outside the gene matches: 9. CDR3 DNA sequence: TGTGCCAGCAGTCCAGACAGGGACGGAGCTGGGGCCAACGTCCTGACTTTC. This codes for CASSPDRDGAGANVLTF.

CDR3 loop: CSVEDRPETQYF. CDR3 bases: TGCAGCGTTGAAGACAGGCCGGAGACCCAGTACTTC. V and J are TRBV29-1 and TRBJ2-5; unclear D gene. The CDR3 is 12 residues long. Germline CDR1 and CDR2: SQVTM and ANQGSEA. Trimming took off 0 bases at V and 5 bases at J, with 7 bases between the two ends.

A few counts support this clonotype. This chain connects TRBV15 to TRBJ2-6; D is perhaps TRBD2 (5 bases). The V and J ends lost 1 base and 8 bases respectively, with 9 bases between them. The length of the CDR3 is 14 residues. Germline assignment: CDR1 LNHNV and CDR2 YYDKDF (reference sequence). DNA of the CDR3: TGTGCCACCAGCAGAGGACGAGGGACCAACGTCCTGACTTTC. The encoded protein is CATSRGRGTNVLTF.

CDR3: CASRKGTGSTDTQYF. CDR3 sequence (DNA): TGTGCCAGCAGGAAAGGGACAGGCAGCACAGATACGCAGTATTTT. The chain uses TRBV7-2 and TRBJ2-3; 8 bases fit TRBD1. The J segment lost 0 bases and the V segment lost 6 bases, leaving 5 bases of the junction unmatched. The CDR3 runs 15 residues. Germline-derived CDR1 and CDR2 are SGHTA and FQGNSA.